These T cell receptor beta chains were read from a single sample in a study of blood T cells in healthy people across ages. TCRdb called the 5' RACE reads again in MiXCR, with one record for every CDR3 protein. This table has 870,000 or so distinct CDR3 sequences, under 35% appearing once. Sequenced input: blood. The receptor source for this set is an elderly woman in good health. The CDR3 runs from the conserved cysteine through the conserved F or W. A D gene is named only where the DNA matches it firmly. Clone size is shown for a subset of rows, as once, few, many or a class of expanded clone.

J | size | V | D | CDR3 | DNA
TRBJ2-2 | many | TRBV7-2 | . | CASSPGTYETGELFF | TGTGCCAGCAGCCCCGGGACTTACGAAACCGGGGAGCTGTTTTTT
TRBJ2-1 | . | TRBV7-2 | TRBD2 | CASGSSGGFYNEQFF | TGTGCCAGCGGAAGTAGCGGGGGGTTCTACAATGAGCAGTTCTTC
TRBJ1-2 | . | TRBV27 | TRBD1 | CASTARGGKGYTF | TGTGCCAGCACCGCCAGGGGGGGGAAAGGCTACACCTTC
TRBJ2-3 | . | TRBV5-6 | TRBD2 | CASSLGTSGSPDTQYF | TGTGCCAGCAGCTTGGGGACTAGCGGGAGCCCAGATACGCAGTATTTT
TRBJ2-3 | . | TRBV30 | TRBD2 | CALRAGGPDTQYF | TGTGCCTTGAGGGCGGGGGGGCCAGATACGCAGTATTTT
TRBJ2-5 | . | TRBV14 | TRBD1 | CASSQPRDRDTSGDQYF | TGTGCCAGCAGCCAACCTCGGGACAGGGACACATCAGGGGACCAGTACTTC
TRBJ2-1 | . | TRBV7-8 | . | CAGSLEQGLVNEQFF | TGTGCCGGCAGCTTAGAACAGGGTTTAGTGAATGAGCAGTTCTTC
TRBJ2-3 | many | TRBV20-1 | . | CSATGTRSTDTQYF | TGCAGTGCCACCGGAACCCGAAGCACAGATACGCAGTATTTT
TRBJ2-7 | many | TRBV6-2/TRBV6-3 | TRBD2 | CASRLAATYEQYF | TGTGCCAGCAGGCTAGCGGCCACCTACGAGCAGTACTTC
TRBJ2-5 | many | TRBV6-6 | . | CASSSQVDQETQYF | TGTGCCAGCAGTTCCCAGGTTGACCAAGAGACCCAGTACTTC
TRBJ2-1 | many | TRBV6-6 | TRBD2 | CASSYERLADEQFF | TGTGCCAGCAGTTACGAGAGACTAGCGGATGAGCAGTTCTTC
TRBJ2-5 | many | TRBV6-2/TRBV6-3 | TRBD1 | CASTLTGALQETQYF | TGTGCCAGCACCCTGACAGGGGCCCTCCAAGAGACCCAGTACTTC
TRBJ1-6 | few | TRBV6-6 | . | CASSYLGATSYNSPLHF | TGTGCCAGCAGTTACTTAGGGGCCACCTCCTATAATTCACCCCTCCACTTT
TRBJ2-1 | many | TRBV18 | . | CASSPQGNGLNNEQFF | TGTGCCAGCTCACCTCAGGGAAACGGGTTGAACAATGAGCAGTTCTTC
TRBJ2-2 | . | TRBV20-1 | . | CSASIQGPSGELFF | TGCAGTGCTTCGATTCAGGGCCCGAGCGGGGAGCTGTTTTTT
TRBJ2-2 | . | TRBV18 | . | CASSPSSTGELFF | TGTGCCAGCTCACCCTCTTCCACCGGGGAGCTGTTTTTT
TRBJ2-4 | few | TRBV2 | TRBD2 | CASSRTSGGSLAKNIQYF | TGCGCCAGCAGCAGGACTAGCGGGGGCTCCCTAGCCAAAAACATTCAGTACTTC
TRBJ1-2 | few | TRBV18 | TRBD1 | CASSAKEQGNGYTF | TGTGCCAGCTCGGCTAAAGAACAGGGGAATGGCTACACCTTC
TRBJ2-2 | . | TRBV20-1 | TRBD1 | CSVQTGRNTGELFF | TGCAGTGTCCAGACAGGGAGAAACACCGGGGAGCTGTTTTTT
TRBJ1-6 | . | TRBV11-2 | . | CASSSGISPSSYNSPLHF | TGTGCCAGCAGCAGCGGAATTTCTCCGAGCTCCTATAATTCACCCCTCCACTTT
TRBJ2-5 | few | TRBV2 | TRBD2 | CASSDPPLAGGRETQYF | TGTGCCAGCAGTGATCCCCCCCTAGCGGGGGGCCGCGAGACCCAGTACTTC
TRBJ2-1 | many | TRBV30 | . | CAWRAVSYNEQFF | TGTGCCTGGAGGGCAGTCTCCTACAATGAGCAGTTCTTC
TRBJ1-1 | . | TRBV11-3 | TRBD1 | CASSTNRGRTEAFF | TGTGCCAGCAGTACGAACAGGGGGCGAACTGAAGCTTTCTTT
TRBJ1-6 | many | TRBV4-3 | . | CASSQENSPLHF | TGCGCCAGCAGCCAAGAGAATTCACCCCTCCACTTT
TRBJ1-2 | . | TRBV30 | . | CAFYTGSGYTF | TGTGCCTTTTACACCGGTTCCGGCTACACCTTC
TRBJ1-2 | many | TRBV27 | . | CASRALEDYGYTF | TGTGCCAGCAGGGCGCTAGAGGACTATGGCTACACCTTC
TRBJ2-3 | many | TRBV27 | TRBD1 | CASRRDRSTDTQYF | TGTGCCAGCAGAAGGGACAGAAGCACAGATACGCAGTATTTT
TRBJ1-1 | . | TRBV7-8 | . | CASSLRGAGTEAFF | TGTGCCAGCAGCTTAAGGGGGGCTGGCACTGAAGCTTTCTTT
TRBJ1-1 | . | TRBV20-1 | . | CSATKSRTVNTEAFF | TGCAGTGCAACCAAGTCGAGGACCGTGAACACTGAAGCTTTCTTT
TRBJ2-7 | . | TRBV20-1 | TRBD1 | CSARDRDRTYEQYF | TGCAGTGCTAGAGATCGGGACAGGACTTACGAGCAGTACTTC
TRBJ2-5 | many | TRBV5-1 | . | CASSLLTAQETQYF | TGCGCCAGCAGCCTTCTGACTGCGCAGGAGACCCAGTACTTC
TRBJ2-5 | many | TRBV11-2 | . | CASSIQGPSETQYF | TGTGCCAGCAGCATACAGGGTCCCTCGGAGACCCAGTACTTC
TRBJ2-7 | many | TRBV6-2/TRBV6-3 | . | CASSRRTVTMGYEQYF | TGTGCCAGCAGTCGCCGGACTGTGACGATGGGCTACGAGCAGTACTTC
TRBJ2-7 | many | TRBV18 | . | CASSPQGFQYEQYF | TGTGCCAGCTCACCTCAGGGGTTTCAGTACGAGCAGTACTTC
TRBJ1-1 | . | TRBV20-1 | . | CSASRLGKGTEAFF | TGCAGTGCCTCCCGGCTTGGAAAGGGCACTGAAGCTTTCTTT
TRBJ2-1 | many | TRBV20-1 | TRBD2 | CSAILSGGAREQFF | TGCAGTGCTATCCTAAGCGGGGGGGCCAGAGAGCAGTTCTTC
TRBJ2-7 | . | TRBV7-2 | . | CASSGLRGFEQYF | TGTGCCAGCAGCGGGTTGAGGGGATTCGAGCAGTACTTC
TRBJ2-3 | many | TRBV6-5 | . | CASSQIHLGTQYF | TGTGCCAGCAGTCAAATTCATCTGGGTACGCAGTATTTT
TRBJ2-7 | many | TRBV5-1 | TRBD1 | CASSVGGQGGSYEQYF | TGCGCCAGCAGCGTGGGAGGACAGGGGGGTTCCTACGAGCAGTACTTC
TRBJ2-5 | many | TRBV7-2 | . | CASSFPSLLQETQYF | TGTGCCAGCAGCTTCCCTAGTCTCCTCCAAGAGACCCAGTACTTC
TRBJ1-2 | many | TRBV7-2 | . | CASSLGAAPGYTF | TGTGCCAGCAGCTTAGGGGCGGCGCCTGGCTACACCTTC
TRBJ2-7 | few | TRBV18 | . | CASSWTDSYEQYF | TGTGCCAGCTCCTGGACGGATTCCTACGAGCAGTACTTC
TRBJ2-3 | many | TRBV20-1 | TRBD1 | CSARDSGTGRTDTQYF | TGCAGTGCTAGAGATTCAGGGACAGGTCGCACAGATACGCAGTATTTT
TRBJ1-4 | few | TRBV11-2 | . | CASRHGRATNEKLFF | TGTGCCAGCAGACACGGACGGGCAACTAATGAAAAACTGTTTTTT
TRBJ1-2 | . | TRBV5-1 | TRBD1 | CASSLARAGGASYGYTF | TGCGCCAGCAGCTTGGCCCGGGCAGGGGGCGCAAGCTATGGCTACACCTTC
TRBJ2-1 | many | TRBV12-3/TRBV12-4 | . | CASSLTFSGQFF | TGTGCCAGCAGTTTGACCTTTTCCGGGCAGTTCTTC
TRBJ1-2 | few | TRBV7-2 | . | CASSLGRADGYTF | TGTGCCAGCAGCTTAGGTCGGGCAGATGGCTACACCTTC
TRBJ1-2 | many | TRBV27 | TRBD1 | CASSFNAGTGVSYGYTF | TGTGCCAGCAGTTTTAACGCCGGGACAGGGGTGTCCTATGGCTACACCTTC
TRBJ1-2 | few | TRBV28 | TRBD1 | CASSSRQGANYGYTF | TGTGCCAGCAGTTCCCGACAGGGTGCTAACTATGGCTACACCTTC
TRBJ1-6 | few | TRBV9 | . | CASSAEPGLHNSPLHF | TGTGCCAGCAGCGCCGAACCGGGACTGCATAATTCACCCCTCCACTTT
TRBJ1-1 | . | TRBV7-2 | . | CASSLQVVGLGEAFF | TGTGCCAGCAGCTTACAGGTCGTCGGGTTAGGTGAAGCTTTCTTT
TRBJ2-6 | many | TRBV5-1 | . | CASSNRGSGANVLTF | TGCGCCAGCAGCAACCGGGGATCTGGGGCCAACGTCCTGACTTTC
TRBJ2-5 | . | TRBV27 | . | CASSSAGSGEQYF | TGTGCCAGCAGCTCCGCGGGCTCTGGTGAGCAGTACTTC
TRBJ2-1 | . | TRBV5-1 | TRBD1 | CASSLADRDRGEQFF | TGCGCCAGCAGCTTGGCGGACAGGGACCGCGGGGAGCAGTTCTTC
TRBJ2-1 | . | TRBV21-1 | . | CASSDPRGGADEQFF | TGTGCCAGCTCCGACCCGCGGGGGGGGGCGGATGAGCAGTTCTTC